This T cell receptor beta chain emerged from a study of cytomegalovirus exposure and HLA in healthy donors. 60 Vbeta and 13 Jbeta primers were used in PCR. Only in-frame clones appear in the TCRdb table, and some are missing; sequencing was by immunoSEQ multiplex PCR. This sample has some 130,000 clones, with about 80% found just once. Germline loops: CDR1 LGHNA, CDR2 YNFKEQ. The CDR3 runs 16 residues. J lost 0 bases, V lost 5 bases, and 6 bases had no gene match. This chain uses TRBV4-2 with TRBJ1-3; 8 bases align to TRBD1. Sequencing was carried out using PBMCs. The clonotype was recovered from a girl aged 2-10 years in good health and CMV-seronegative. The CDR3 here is CASSKGQASSGNTIYF. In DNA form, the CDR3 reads TGTGCCAGCAGCAAGGGACAGGCGAGCTCTGGAAACACCATATATTTT.